This TCR beta chain derives from a study of cytomegalovirus exposure and HLA in healthy donors. This table comes from immunoSEQ multiplex PCR, and its TCRdb copy is limited to in-frame clones, with some not included. The sample yields tens of thousands of clones, approximately 93% seen once. The sequencing sample was made of PBMCs. The clonotype originates from a man in his late teens or twenties in good health and CMV-seropositive.

In nucleotides, the CDR3 is TGTGCCAGCAGTTTAGAGGGGGATGGGGTGAGTCAGCCCCAGCATTTT. This translates into CASSLEGDGVSQPQHF. This rearrangement joins TRBV28 to TRBJ1-5, with D perhaps TRBD1 (6 bases). V lost 2 bases to trimming and J lost 6 bases, with 17 bases between them. The length of the CDR3 is 16 residues. Germline V gives CDR1 MDHEN, CDR2 SYDVKM.